This T cell receptor beta chain comes out of a study of healthy donors' naive CD4 and CD8 T cells. V lost 6 bases and J 6 bases, leaving 15 bases between the germline ends. The CDR3 covers 14 residues. Germline CDR1 is MNHEY and CDR2 is SMNVEV (reference sequence). Study-level points and caveats: Negatively charged CDR3s marked CD8+ lineage; positively charged CDR3s marked CD4+ lineage.

CD4+CD8-CD45RO-CD45RA+ cells were naive CD4+; CD8+CD4-CD45RA+CD27bright cells were naive CD8+. Concerning this clonotype itself: Its antigen is undetermined.

Each TCR library used 500 ng of total RNA and a linear amplification protocol. Per the original methods: 78,498 TCR alpha transcripts were sequenced from five or six healthy donors. TCRdb re-called the reads with MiXCR, one entry per CDR3 protein. None of the V and J calls come from the authors' own analysis; TCRdb made them. The sample shows about 180,000 distinct CDR3 sequences, around 80% of them seen only once. This receptor was identified in a pool of human donors in good health; the sample pools cells from several healthy donors. The specimen sequenced was naive CD4+ and CD8+ T cells sorted from blood, pooled from several donors. The gene calls are TRBV27 and TRBJ1-3; D is perhaps TRBD1 (6 bases). The CDR3 sequence: CASSPGTNSNTIYF. CDR3 sequence (DNA): TGTGCCAGCAGCCCAGGGACAAACTCAAACACCATATATTTT.